This T cell receptor (beta chain) was profiled in a study of T cell responses to AZD1222 COVID-19 vaccine. V lost 0 bases and J 4 bases, leaving 9 bases between the germline ends. The CDR3 consists of 14 residues. Germline values: CDR1 KGHSH, CDR2 LQKENI. TCRdb's table, derived via immunoSEQ multiplex PCR, lists solely in-frame clones and lacks some. The sample carries about 210,000 clones, roughly 92% recorded once. The source is an adult in good health. V is TRBV18 and J is TRBJ1-2; D is uncertain. Material: peripheral blood, obtained on day 0 of AZD1222 vaccination. The chain's CDR3 is CASSPPPAVYGYTF. Here the CDR3 DNA reads TGTGCCAGCTCACCACCCCCAGCGGTCTATGGCTACACCTTC.